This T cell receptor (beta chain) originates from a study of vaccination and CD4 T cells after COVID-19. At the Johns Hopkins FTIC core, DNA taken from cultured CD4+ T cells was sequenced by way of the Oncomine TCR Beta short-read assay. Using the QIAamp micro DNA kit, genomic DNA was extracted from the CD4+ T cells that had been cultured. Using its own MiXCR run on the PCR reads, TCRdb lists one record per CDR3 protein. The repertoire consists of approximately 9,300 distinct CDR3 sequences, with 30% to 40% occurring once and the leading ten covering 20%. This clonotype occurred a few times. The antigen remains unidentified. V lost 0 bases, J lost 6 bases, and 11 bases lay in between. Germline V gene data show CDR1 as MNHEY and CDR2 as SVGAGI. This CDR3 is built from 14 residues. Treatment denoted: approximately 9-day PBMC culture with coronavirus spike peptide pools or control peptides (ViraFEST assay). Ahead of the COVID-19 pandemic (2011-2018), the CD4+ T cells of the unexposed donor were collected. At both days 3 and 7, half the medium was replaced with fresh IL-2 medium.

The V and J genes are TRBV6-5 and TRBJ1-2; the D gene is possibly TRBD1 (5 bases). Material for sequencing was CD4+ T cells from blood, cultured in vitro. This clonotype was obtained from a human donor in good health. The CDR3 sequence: CASSYSSQVDGYTF. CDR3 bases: TGTGCCAGCAGTTACTCTTCACAGGTAGATGGCTACACCTTC.